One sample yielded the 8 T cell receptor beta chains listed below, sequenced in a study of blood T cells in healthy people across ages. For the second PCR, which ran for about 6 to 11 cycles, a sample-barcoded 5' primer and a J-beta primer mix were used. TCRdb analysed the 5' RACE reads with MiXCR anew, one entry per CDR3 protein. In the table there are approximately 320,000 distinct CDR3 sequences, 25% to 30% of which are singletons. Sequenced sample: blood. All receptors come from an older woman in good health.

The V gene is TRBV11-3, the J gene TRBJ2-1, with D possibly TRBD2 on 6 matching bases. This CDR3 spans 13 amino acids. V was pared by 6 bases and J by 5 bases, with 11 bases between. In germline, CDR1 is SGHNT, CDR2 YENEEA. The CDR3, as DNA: TGTGCCAGCAGAGGCCGGGAGAACAATGAGCAGTTCTTC. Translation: CASRGRENNEQFF.

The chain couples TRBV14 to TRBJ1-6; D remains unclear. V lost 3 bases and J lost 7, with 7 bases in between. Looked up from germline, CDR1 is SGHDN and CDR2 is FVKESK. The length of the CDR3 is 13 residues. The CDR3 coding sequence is TGTGCCAGCAGCCAGGTGGAGAATTCACCCCTCCACTTT. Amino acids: CASSQVENSPLHF.

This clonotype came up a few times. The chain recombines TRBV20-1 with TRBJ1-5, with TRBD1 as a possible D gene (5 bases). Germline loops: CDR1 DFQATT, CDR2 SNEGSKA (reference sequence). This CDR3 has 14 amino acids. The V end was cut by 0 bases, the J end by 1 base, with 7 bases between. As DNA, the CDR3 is TGCAGTGCTAGAGATGGGGGGAGCAATCAGCCCCAGCATTTT. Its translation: CSARDGGSNQPQHF.

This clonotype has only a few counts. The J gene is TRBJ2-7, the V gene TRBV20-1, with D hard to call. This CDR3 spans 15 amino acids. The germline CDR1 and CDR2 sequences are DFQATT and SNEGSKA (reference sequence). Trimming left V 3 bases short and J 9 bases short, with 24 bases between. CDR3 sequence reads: CSASSAPRTPDGQYF. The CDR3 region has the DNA TGCAGTGCTAGTTCCGCGCCCAGGACCCCTGACGGGCAGTACTTC.

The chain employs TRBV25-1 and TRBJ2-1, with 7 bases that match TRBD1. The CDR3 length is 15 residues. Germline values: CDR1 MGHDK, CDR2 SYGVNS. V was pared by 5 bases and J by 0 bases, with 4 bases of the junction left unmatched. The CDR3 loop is CASSKTGSSYNEQFF. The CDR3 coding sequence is TGTGCCAGCAGTAAGACAGGGAGCTCCTACAATGAGCAGTTCTTC.

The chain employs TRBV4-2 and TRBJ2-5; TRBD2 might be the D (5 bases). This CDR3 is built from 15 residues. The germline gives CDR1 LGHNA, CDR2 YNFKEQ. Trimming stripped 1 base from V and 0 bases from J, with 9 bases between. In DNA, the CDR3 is TGTGCCAGCAGCCAAGGTTACGGGGACCAAGAGACCCAGTACTTC. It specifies CASSQGYGDQETQYF.

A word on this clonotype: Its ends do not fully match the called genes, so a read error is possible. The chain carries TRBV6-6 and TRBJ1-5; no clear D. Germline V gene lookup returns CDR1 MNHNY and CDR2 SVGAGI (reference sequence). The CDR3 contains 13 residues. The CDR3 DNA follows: TGTGCCGGCAGTTACAGTAGCAATCAGCCCCAGCATTTT. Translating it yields CAGSYSSNQPQHF.

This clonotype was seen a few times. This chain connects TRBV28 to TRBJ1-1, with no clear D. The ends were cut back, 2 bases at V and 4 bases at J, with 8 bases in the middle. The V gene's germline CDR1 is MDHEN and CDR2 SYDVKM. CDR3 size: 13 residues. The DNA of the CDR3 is TGTGCCAGCAGTTTAAGGGCGCGCACTGAAGCTTTCTTT. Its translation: CASSLRARTEAFF.